Following are 11 T cell receptor beta chains from one sample sequenced in a study of OX40 agonist ivuxolimab in advanced cancers. Only in-frame clones appear in the TCRdb table, and some are missing; sequencing was by immunoSEQ multiplex PCR. The sample yields about 60,000 clones, about 88% seen once. Sequenced material: CD4+ or CD8+ T cells sorted from blood, taken in a trial of the OX40 agonist ivuxolimab. All receptors come from an adult with an advanced solid tumor such as melanoma, head and neck, liver or kidney cancer.

The V gene is TRBV2, the J gene TRBJ1-6; D may be TRBD1 (5 bases). The CDR3 loop spans 15 amino acids. Germline CDR1 is SNHLY and CDR2 is FYNNEI. Deletions cut 6 bases from V and 7 bases from J, with 16 bases between. The CDR3 here is CASRKAGTANSPLHF. For the CDR3, the DNA is TGTGCCAGCAGGAAAGCCGGGACGGCGAATTCACCCCTCCACTTT. Looking up the rest from reference TRBV2 and TRBJ1-6 gives the full variable domain: EPEVTQTPSHQVTQMGQEVILRCVPISNHLYFYWYRQILGQKVEFLVSFYNNEISEKSEIFDDQFSVERPDGSNFTLKIRSTKLEDSAMYFCASRKAGTANSPLHFGNGTRLTVT.

This clone was found once. The rearrangement uses TRBV18 and TRBJ2-5, with 8 nucleotides matching TRBD1. V was clipped by 5 bases and J by 5 bases; unmatched bases: 7. CDR1 is KGHSH, CDR2 LQKENI, per germline. This CDR3 is 14 amino acids long. CDR3 bases: TGTGCCAGCTCATCAAGACAGGGGTCTGAGACCCAGTACTTC. The encoded protein is CASSSRQGSETQYF.

This clone appeared a single time. The chain has TRBV19 and TRBJ2-3; tentatively, D is TRBD2 (5 bases). The length of the CDR3 is 14 residues. The ends were cut back, 6 bases at V and 0 bases at J, with 10 bases in the middle. CDR1 and CDR2 (germline): LNHDA, SQIVND (reference sequence). The CDR3 DNA reads as TGTGCCAGTAGGAGAGGGTCTAGCACAGATACGCAGTATTTT. Translated: CASRRGSSTDTQYF.

In this sample, this clone turned up once. The genes are TRBV6-5 and TRBJ1-1, with 8 bases identical to TRBD1. The V gene end was trimmed by 5 bases and the J gene end by 0 bases; junction bases not matched to a gene: 2. The CDR3 extends over 14 amino acids. The germline CDR1 and CDR2 sequences are MNHEY and SVGAGI. CDR3 bases: TGTGCCAGCAGTAAGACAGGGGTGAACACTGAAGCTTTCTTT. This sequence encodes CASSKTGVNTEAFF.

The rearrangement joins TRBV6-1 to TRBJ1-2, with D perhaps TRBD1 (6 bases). This CDR3 contains 15 residues. With 0 bases removed from V and 2 bases from J, the gap between germline ends came to 10 bases. CDR1 and CDR2 (germline): MNHNS, SASEGT. As DNA, the CDR3 is TGTGCCAGCAGTGAAGCGGATGGACAGAACTATGGCTACACCTTC. Translated: CASSEADGQNYGYTF.

V gene TRBV6-5 combines with J gene TRBJ2-7; possibly TRBD2 for D (6 bases). CDR1 is MNHEY, CDR2 SVGAGI, per germline. The CDR3 consists of 14 residues. V was trimmed by 5 bases and J by 2 bases, leaving 13 bases between them. The CDR3 DNA reads TGTGCCAGCAGTCCGCGGCGGGGAACCTACGAGCAGTACTTC. It is translated as CASSPRRGTYEQYF.

The chain is built from TRBV14 and TRBJ1-3; D gene unclear. The length of the CDR3 is 14 residues. V shed 4 bases and J shed 0 bases, with 7 bases lying between them. CDR1 SGHDN and CDR2 FVKESK come from the germline V gene. CDR3 protein: CASSRTVSGNTIYF. Here the CDR3 DNA reads TGTGCCAGCAGCCGAACAGTCTCTGGAAACACCATATATTTT. Using reference TRBV14 and TRBJ1-3 for the parts outside the CDR3, the full variable domain is EAGVTQFPSHSVIEKGQTVTLRCDPISGHDNLYWYRRVMGKEIKFLLHFVKESKQDESGMPNNRFLAERTGGTYSTLKVQPAELEDSGVYFCASSRTVSGNTIYFGEGSWLTVV.

The rearrangement uses TRBV6-5 and TRBJ2-1, with TRBD1 matching 8 bases. The CDR3 is 16 amino acids. V lost 4 bases and J lost 12; bases outside the gene matches: 17. CDR1 MNHEY and CDR2 SVGAGI come from the germline V gene. The CDR3 protein is CASSLDRAVYTIGQFF. The CDR3 DNA sequence: TGTGCCAGCAGTTTGGACAGGGCCGTCTATACAATAGGGCAGTTCTTC.

The V call is TRBV11-3, the J call TRBJ1-1; D is possibly TRBD1 (5 bases). Germline V lookup: CDR1 SGHNT, CDR2 YENEEA. This CDR3 region has 13 residues. Trimming removed 4 bases at V and 2 bases at J, with 8 bases between. CDR3 bases: TGTGCCAGCAGCTCGGGGGGAAACACTGAAGCTTTCTTT. Protein: CASSSGGNTEAFF.

The J gene is TRBJ2-7, the V gene TRBV6-5; 10 bases fit TRBD2. Trimming cost V 10 bases and J 2 bases; bases outside gene matches: 5. Looked up from germline, CDR1 is MNHEY and CDR2 is SVGAGI. The CDR3 consists of 13 residues. The CDR3 nucleotides read TGTGCCACCGGACTAGCGGCCCCCTACGAGCAGTACTTC. Translation gives CATGLAAPYEQYF.

This clone occurred a few times. The CDR3 DNA reads TGTGCCAGCAGCGTAGTGGGCAGGGGAGACACCATATATTTT. It translates to CASSVVGRGDTIYF. The V and J genes are TRBV9 and TRBJ1-3; D is possibly TRBD1 (6 bases). The CDR3 spans 14 residues. Germline loops: CDR1 SGDLS, CDR2 YYNGEE. The V end was cut by 0 bases, the J end by 8 bases, with 12 bases between.